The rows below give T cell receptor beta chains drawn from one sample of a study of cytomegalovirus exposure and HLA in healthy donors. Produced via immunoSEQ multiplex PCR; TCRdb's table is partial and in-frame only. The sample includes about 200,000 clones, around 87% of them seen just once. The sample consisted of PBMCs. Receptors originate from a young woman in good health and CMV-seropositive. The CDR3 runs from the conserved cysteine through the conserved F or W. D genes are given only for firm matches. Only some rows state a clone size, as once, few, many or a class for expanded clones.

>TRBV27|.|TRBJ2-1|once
CASSLSQYNEQFF
TGTGCCAGCAGTTTATCCCAGTACAATGAGCAGTTCTTC
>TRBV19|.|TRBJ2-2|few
CASSAHRDRELFF
TGTGCCAGTAGTGCCCACAGGGATCGGGAGCTGTTTTTT
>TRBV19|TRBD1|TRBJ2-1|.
CASSRGQGARNEQFF
TGTGCCAGTAGTAGGGGACAGGGGGCGCGTAATGAGCAGTTCTTC
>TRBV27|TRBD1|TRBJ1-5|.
CASSTQGIGQPQHF
TGTGCCAGCAGTACACAGGGGATCGGTCAGCCCCAGCATTTT
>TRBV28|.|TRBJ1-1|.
CASSLRGARTEAFF
TGTGCCAGCAGTTTAAGGGGCGCGAGGACTGAAGCTTTCTTT
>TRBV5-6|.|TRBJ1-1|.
CASSLVVNTEAFF
TGTGCCAGCAGCTTGGTAGTGAACACTGAAGCTTTCTTT
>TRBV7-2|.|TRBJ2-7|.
CASGVGRDYEQYF
TGTGCCAGCGGCGTCGGGCGGGACTACGAGCAGTACTTC
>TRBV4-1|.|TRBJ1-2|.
CASSQEQKGPGYTF
TGCGCCAGCAGCCAAGAACAGAAAGGCCCTGGCTACACCTTC
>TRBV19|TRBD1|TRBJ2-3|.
CASSIGTGGNTQYF
TGTGCCAGTAGTATCGGGACAGGGGGCAATACGCAGTATTTT
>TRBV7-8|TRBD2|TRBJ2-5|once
CASSFEGLAQETQYF
TGTGCCAGCAGCTTCGAGGGACTAGCCCAAGAGACCCAGTACTTC
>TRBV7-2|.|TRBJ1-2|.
CASSLYPYLNYGYTF
TGTGCCAGCAGCTTATATCCGTATTTAAACTATGGCTACACCTTC
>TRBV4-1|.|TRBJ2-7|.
CASSQDRVLYEQYF
TGCGCCAGCAGCCAAGATCGGGTCCTCTACGAGCAGTACTTC